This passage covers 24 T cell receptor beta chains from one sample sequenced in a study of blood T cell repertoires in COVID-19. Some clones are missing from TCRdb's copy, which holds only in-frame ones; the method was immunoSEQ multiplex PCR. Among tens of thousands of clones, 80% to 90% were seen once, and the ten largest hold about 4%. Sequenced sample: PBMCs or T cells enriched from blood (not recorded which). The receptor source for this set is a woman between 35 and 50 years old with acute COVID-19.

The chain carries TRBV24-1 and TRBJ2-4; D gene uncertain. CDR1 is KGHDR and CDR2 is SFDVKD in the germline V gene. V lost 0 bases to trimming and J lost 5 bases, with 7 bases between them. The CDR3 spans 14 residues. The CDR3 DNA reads TGTGCCACCAGTGATTTGCCAGGCCAAAACATTCAGTACTTC. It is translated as CATSDLPGQNIQYF.

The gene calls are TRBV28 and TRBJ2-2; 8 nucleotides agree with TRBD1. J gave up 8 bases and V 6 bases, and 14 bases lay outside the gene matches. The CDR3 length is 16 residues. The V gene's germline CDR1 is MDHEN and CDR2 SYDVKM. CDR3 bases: TGTGCCAGCAGCCGAGGACAGGGTCCGACCCCGGGGGAGCTGTTTTTT. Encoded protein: CASSRGQGPTPGELFF.

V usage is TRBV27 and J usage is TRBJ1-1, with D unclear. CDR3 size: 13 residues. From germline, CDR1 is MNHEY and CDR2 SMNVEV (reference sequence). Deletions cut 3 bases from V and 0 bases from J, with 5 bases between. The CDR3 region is CASSLTLNTEAFF. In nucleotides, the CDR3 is TGTGCCAGCAGTTTGACTTTGAACACTGAAGCTTTCTTT.

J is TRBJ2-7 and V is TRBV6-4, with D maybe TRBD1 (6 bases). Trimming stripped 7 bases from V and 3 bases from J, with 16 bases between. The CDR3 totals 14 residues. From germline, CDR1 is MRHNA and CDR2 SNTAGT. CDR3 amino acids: CASTVQGPNYEQYF. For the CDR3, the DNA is TGTGCCAGCACTGTACAGGGTCCCAACTACGAGCAGTACTTC.

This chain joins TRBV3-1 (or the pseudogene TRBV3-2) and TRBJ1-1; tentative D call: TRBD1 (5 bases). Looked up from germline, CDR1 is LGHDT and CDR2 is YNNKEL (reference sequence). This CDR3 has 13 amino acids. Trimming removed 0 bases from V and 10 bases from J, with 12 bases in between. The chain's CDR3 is CASSQDKRRGAFF. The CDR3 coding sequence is TGTGCCAGCAGCCAAGATAAAAGAAGGGGAGCTTTCTTT.

CDR3: CASSLWTGTGTEAFF. Here the CDR3 DNA reads TGCGCCAGCAGCCTGTGGACAGGGACCGGCACTGAAGCTTTCTTT. The genes are TRBV5-1 and TRBJ1-1, with TRBD1 matching 8 bases. Trimming took 4 bases from V and 4 from J; bases not matched to a gene: 9. Germline values: CDR1 SGHRS, CDR2 YFSETQ. The CDR3 length is 15 residues.

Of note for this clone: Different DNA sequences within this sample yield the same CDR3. The CDR3 DNA is TGTGCCAGCAGTCCGACGGGAGCTTATAGCAATCAGCCCCAGCATTTT. It yields the protein CASSPTGAYSNQPQHF. This chain uses TRBV6-6 with TRBJ1-5; no clear D. V lost 5 bases, J lost 0 bases, and 14 bases lay in between. This CDR3 region has 16 residues. Germline lookup yields CDR1 MNHNY and CDR2 SVGAGI (reference sequence).

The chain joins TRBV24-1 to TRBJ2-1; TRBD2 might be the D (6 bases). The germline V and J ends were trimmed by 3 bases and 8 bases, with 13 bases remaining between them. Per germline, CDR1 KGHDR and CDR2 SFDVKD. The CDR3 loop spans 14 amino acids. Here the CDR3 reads CATSDPRRAHEQFF. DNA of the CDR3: TGTGCCACCAGTGATCCCCGGAGGGCCCATGAGCAGTTCTTC.

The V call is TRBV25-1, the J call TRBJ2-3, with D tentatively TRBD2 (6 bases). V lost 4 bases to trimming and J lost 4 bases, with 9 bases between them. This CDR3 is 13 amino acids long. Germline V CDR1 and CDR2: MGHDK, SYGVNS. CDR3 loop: CASSVRLADTQYF. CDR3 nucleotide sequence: TGTGCCAGCAGTGTCCGACTAGCAGATACGCAGTATTTT.

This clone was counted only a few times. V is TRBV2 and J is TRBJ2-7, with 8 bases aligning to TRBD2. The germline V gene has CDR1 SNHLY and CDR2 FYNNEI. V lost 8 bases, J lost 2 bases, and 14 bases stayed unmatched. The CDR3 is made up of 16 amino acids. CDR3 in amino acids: CASDQEWRGDTYEQYV. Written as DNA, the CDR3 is TGTGCCAGCGACCAAGAGTGGCGGGGGGATACCTACGAGCAGTACGTC.

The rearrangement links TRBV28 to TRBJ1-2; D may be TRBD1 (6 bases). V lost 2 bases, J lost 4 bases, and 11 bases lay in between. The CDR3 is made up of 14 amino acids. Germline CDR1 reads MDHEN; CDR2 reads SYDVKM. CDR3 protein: CASSLTGLTYGYTF. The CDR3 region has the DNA TGTGCCAGCAGTTTAACAGGGCTGACCTATGGCTACACCTTC.

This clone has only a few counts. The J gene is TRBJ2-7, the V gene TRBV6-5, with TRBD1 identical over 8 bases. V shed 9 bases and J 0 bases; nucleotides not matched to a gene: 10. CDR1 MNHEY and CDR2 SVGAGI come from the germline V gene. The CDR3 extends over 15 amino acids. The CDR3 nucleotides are TGTGCCAGTCGGACAAGACAGGGGAGCTCCTACGAGCAGTACGTC. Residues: CASRTRQGSSYEQYV.

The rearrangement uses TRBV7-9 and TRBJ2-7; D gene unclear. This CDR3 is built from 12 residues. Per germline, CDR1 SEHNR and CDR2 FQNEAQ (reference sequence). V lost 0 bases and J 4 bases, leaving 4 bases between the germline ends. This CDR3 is CASSLAQYEQYF. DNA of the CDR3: TGTGCCAGCAGCTTAGCCCAATACGAGCAGTACTTC.

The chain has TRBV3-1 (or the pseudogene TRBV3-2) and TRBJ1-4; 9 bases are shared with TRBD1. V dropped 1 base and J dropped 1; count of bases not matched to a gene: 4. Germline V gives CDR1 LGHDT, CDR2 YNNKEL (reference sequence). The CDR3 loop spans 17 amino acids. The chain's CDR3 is CASSQGQGVGTNEKLFF. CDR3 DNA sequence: TGTGCCAGCAGCCAAGGACAGGGGGTCGGAACTAATGAAAAACTGTTTTTT.

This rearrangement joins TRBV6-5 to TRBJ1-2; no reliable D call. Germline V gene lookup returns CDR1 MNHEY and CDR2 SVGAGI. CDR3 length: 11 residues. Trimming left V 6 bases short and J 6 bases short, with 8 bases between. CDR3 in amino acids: CASRAVDGYTF. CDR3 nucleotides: TGTGCCAGCAGGGCAGTTGATGGCTACACCTTC.

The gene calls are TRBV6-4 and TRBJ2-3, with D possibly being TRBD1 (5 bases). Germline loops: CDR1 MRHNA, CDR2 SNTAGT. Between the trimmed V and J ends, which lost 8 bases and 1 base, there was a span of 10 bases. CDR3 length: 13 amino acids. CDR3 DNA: TGTGCCAGCTTCTCAGGGTGCACAGATACGCAGTATTTT. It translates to CASFSGCTDTQYF.

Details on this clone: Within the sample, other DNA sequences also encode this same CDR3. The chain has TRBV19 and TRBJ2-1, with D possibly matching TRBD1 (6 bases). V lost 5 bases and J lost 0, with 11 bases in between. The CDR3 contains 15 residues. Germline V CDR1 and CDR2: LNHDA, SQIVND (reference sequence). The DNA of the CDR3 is TGTGCCAGTAGTCCCGACAGGAGCTCCTACAATGAGCAGTTCTTC. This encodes CASSPDRSSYNEQFF.

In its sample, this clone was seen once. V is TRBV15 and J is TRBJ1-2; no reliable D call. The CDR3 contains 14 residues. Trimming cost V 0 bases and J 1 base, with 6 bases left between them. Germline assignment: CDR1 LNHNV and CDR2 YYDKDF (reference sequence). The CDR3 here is CATSRDLFNYGYTF. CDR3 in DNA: TGTGCCACCAGCAGAGATCTCTTTAACTATGGCTACACCTTC. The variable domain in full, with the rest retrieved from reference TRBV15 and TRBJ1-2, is DAMVIQNPRYQVTQFGKPVTLSCSQTLNHNVMYWYQQKSSQAPKLLFHYYDKDFNNEADTPDNFQSRRPNTSFCFLDIRSPGLGDTAMYLCATSRDLFNYGYTFGSGTRLTVV.

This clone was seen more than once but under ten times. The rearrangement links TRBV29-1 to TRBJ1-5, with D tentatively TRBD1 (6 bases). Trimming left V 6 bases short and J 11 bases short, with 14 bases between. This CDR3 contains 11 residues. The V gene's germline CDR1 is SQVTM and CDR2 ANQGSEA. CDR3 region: CSVGTPQSQHF. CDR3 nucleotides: TGCAGCGTGGGGACACCCCAGTCCCAGCATTTT. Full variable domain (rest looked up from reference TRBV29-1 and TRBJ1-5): SAVISQKPSRDICQRGTSLTIQCQVDSQVTMMFWYRQQPGQSLTLIATANQGSEATYESGFVIDKFPISRPNLTFSTLTVSNMSPEDSSIYLCSVGTPQSQHFGDGTRLSIL.

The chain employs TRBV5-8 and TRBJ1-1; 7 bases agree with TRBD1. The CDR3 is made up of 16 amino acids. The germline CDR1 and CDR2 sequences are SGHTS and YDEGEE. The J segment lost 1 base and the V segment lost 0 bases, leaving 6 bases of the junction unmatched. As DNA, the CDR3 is TGTGCCAGCAGCTTGGTGGCAGGGGGTGCGAACACTGAAGCTTTCTTT. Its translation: CASSLVAGGANTEAFF. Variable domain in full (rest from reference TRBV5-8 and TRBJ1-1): EAGVTQSPTHLIKTRGQQATLRCSPISGHTSVYWYQQALGLGLQFLLWYDEGEERNRGNFPPRFSGRQFPNYSSELNVNALELEDSALYLCASSLVAGGANTEAFFGQGTRLTVV.

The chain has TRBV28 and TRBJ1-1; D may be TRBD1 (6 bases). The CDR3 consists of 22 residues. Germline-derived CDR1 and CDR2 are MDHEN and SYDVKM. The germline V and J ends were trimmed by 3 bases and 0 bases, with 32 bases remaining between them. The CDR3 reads CASSFLSWEIRWTEDMNTEAFF. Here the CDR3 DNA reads TGTGCCAGCAGTTTTTTGTCTTGGGAAATTCGGTGGACAGAAGATATGAACACTGAAGCTTTCTTT.

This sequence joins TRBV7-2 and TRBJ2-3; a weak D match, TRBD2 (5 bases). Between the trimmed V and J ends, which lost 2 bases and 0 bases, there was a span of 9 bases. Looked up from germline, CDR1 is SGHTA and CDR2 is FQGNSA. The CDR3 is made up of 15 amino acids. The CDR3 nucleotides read TGTGCCAGCAGCTTAATAGCGTCTAGCACAGATACGCAGTATTTT. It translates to CASSLIASSTDTQYF.

CDR3 sequence (DNA): TGTGCCAGTAGTATAACGGCGCAGGGGGCAGGAGACAAGTTCTTC. This gives the protein CASSITAQGAGDKFF. The chain uses TRBV19 and TRBJ2-1, with 8 bases fitting TRBD1. J gave up 14 bases and V 2 bases, and 14 bases lay outside the gene matches. Germline loops: CDR1 LNHDA, CDR2 SQIVND (reference sequence). The CDR3 extends over 15 amino acids.

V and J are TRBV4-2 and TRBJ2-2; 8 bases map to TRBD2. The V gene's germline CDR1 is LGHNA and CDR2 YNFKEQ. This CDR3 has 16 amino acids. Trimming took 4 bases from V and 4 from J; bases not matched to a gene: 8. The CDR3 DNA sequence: TGTGCCAGCAGCCCCCTCGGGCTAGCGGGCACCGGGGAGCTGTTTTTT. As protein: CASSPLGLAGTGELFF.